This entry lists 10 T cell receptor beta chains sequenced from one sample in a study of CXCR3-negative and CXCR3-positive naive CD8 T cells. Libraries were UMI-labeled 5' RACE TRB cDNA. TCRdb reprocessed the 5' RACE reads, with one entry per CDR3 protein and no DNA. The sample table sets out approximately 48,000 distinct CDR3 sequences. The study, taken as a whole, reports: A higher hydrophobicity marked the TRB CDR3s of CXCR3-positive naive cells versus CXCR3-negative naive cells.

Their cognate antigens are unknown. Sequenced sample: naive CXCR3+ CD8+ T cells from blood. Subset: CD45RO-CCR7+CD27+CD95- naive CD8+ T cells expressing CXCR3 (TNR3+). The source is a human donor in good health. Some clones in this sample may be carry-over from other donors' samples.

V is TRBV28 and J is TRBJ2-7; with no DNA, the TCRdb D assignment of TRBD2 cannot be verified. Looked up from germline, CDR1 is MDHEN and CDR2 is SYDVKM. The CDR3 has 14 amino acids. CDR3 residues: CASSPRIREDEQYF. Variable domain in full (rest from reference TRBV28 and TRBJ2-7): DVKVTQSSRYLVKRTGEKVFLECVQDMDHENMFWYRQDPGLGLRLIYFSYDVKMKEKGDIPEGYSVSREKKERFSLILESASTNQTSMYLCASSPRIREDEQYFGPGTRLTVT.

This chain uses TRBV5-1 with TRBJ2-7. CDR3 size: 12 residues. Germline V gene sequence: CDR1 SGHRS, CDR2 YFSETQ. The CDR3 protein is CASSHPSDEQYF.

The chain is built from TRBV28 and TRBJ2-7. CDR3 length: 15 amino acids. Germline CDR1 MDHEN, CDR2 SYDVKM. CDR3 residues: CASSLPIGRVYEQYF.

The V and J genes are TRBV27 and TRBJ1-2; TCRdb proposes TRBD1, but this gene call is untestable without DNA. The germline gives CDR1 MNHEY, CDR2 SMNVEV (reference sequence). The CDR3 sequence is 16 residues long. CDR3: CASRGRDGPANYGYTF.

The chain employs TRBV3-1 and TRBJ2-1; TCRdb proposes TRBD2, but this gene call is untestable without DNA. Looked up from germline, CDR1 is LGHDT and CDR2 is YNNKEL (reference sequence). The CDR3 extends over 16 amino acids. The CDR3 sequence is CASSQDLIAGGNEQFF.

The rearrangement joins TRBV6-2 or TRBV6-3 to TRBJ2-7; TCRdb's D gene call, TRBD1, goes unchecked for lack of DNA. The germline CDR1 and CDR2 sequences are MNHEY and SVGEGT. The CDR3 extends over 14 amino acids. The CDR3 loop is CASMPRDNSYEQYF.

This sequence joins TRBV13 and TRBJ2-1. Germline V gives CDR1 PRHDT, CDR2 FYEKMQ (reference sequence). CDR3 size: 13 residues. CDR3 amino acids: CASSRGGYNEQFF.

The genes are TRBV10-3 and TRBJ1-6. CDR1 ENHRY and CDR2 SYGVKD come from the germline V gene. The CDR3 has 14 amino acids. CDR3 sequence: CAISESPGISPLHF.

The genes are TRBV27 and TRBJ2-5. Germline values: CDR1 MNHEY, CDR2 SMNVEV (reference sequence). CDR3 length equals 13 residues. The CDR3 sequence: CASRSVAQETQYF.

The V call is TRBV29-1, the J call TRBJ2-2; absent DNA, TCRdb's TRBD1 call cannot be checked. Germline CDR1 is SQVTM and CDR2 is ANQGSEA. The CDR3 sequence is 14 residues long. CDR3 sequence: CSVSGTANTGELFF.